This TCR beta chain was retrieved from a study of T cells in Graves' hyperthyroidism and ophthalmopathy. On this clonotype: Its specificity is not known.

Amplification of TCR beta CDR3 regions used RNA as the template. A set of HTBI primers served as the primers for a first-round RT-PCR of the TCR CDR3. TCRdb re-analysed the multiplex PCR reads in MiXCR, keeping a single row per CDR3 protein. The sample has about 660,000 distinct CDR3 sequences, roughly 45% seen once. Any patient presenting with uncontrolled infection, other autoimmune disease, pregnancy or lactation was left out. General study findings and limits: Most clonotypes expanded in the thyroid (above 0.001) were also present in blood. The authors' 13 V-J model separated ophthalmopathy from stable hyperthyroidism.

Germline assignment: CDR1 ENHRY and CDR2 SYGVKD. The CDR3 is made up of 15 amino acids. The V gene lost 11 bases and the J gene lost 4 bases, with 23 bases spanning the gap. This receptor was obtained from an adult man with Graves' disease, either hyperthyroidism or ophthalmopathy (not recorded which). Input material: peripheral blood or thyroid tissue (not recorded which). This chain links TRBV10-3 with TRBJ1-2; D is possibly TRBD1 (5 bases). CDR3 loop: CAWSAEYSGFYGYTF. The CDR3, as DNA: TGTGCCTGGAGTGCCGAATACTCAGGGTTCTATGGCTACACCTTC.